This T cell receptor beta chain originates from a study of T-cell memory formation after mild COVID-19. The study's findings and limits: Clones from the second wave (peaking day 37) had unconfirmed SARS-CoV-2 specificity. Mostly located in CM and EM were contracting CD4+ clones, with contracting CD8+ clones located in EMRA.

For this clonotype: As yet, its antigen is unknown.

The CDR3 covers 15 residues. The germline CDR1 and CDR2 sequences are SGDLS and YYNGEE. The germline V and J ends were trimmed by 3 bases and 4 bases, with 14 bases remaining between them. Constant-segment primers and 5'RACE yielded cDNA libraries for TCR alpha and TCR beta, each carrying sample barcodes and UMIs. TCRdb used MiXCR to reprocess the 5' RACE reads, holding one entry per CDR3 protein. The sample yields 65,000 to 95,000 distinct CDR3 sequences, around 13% seen once. The chain has TRBV9 and TRBJ2-1; tentatively, D is TRBD2 (7 bases). The sequence came from a man between 18 and 35 years old who had mild COVID-19 (a few samples of this study predate the infection). Cell type and time point are not known. Material: PBMCs or a T cell subset sorted from them (not recorded which). The CDR3 nucleotides are TGTGCCAGCAGCGGGGGGGCTAGCGGATACAATGAGCAGTTCTTC. Its translation is CASSGGASGYNEQFF.